This is a list of T cell receptor beta chains from one sample in a study of shared clonotypes between healthy human individuals. TCRdb's copy holds only in-frame clones and misses some; the assay was immunoSEQ multiplex PCR. The sample records approximately 2.3 million clones, approximately 93% being singletons. The specimen was naive CD4+ T cells from PBMCs. Source of these receptors: a man younger than 35 in good health. Some clones in this sample may be carry-over from other donors' samples. CDR3s leave out the opening cysteine and the closing phenylalanine or tryptophan. Each record gives: clone size, V gene, CDR3 protein. Clone size, where shown, is once, few, many, or a class for clones that have expanded.

>.|TRBV7-2
ASSFLVSNQPQH
>.|TRBV2
ASSGLQGFLGGYT
>.|TRBV5-1
ASSLGAGVYNEQF
>.|TRBV9
ASSVGWGGEAF
>few|TRBV28
GTGTGGYT
>.|TRBV5-1
ASSLGAHHTDTQY
>.|TRBV5-8
ASTRRGTLSGNTIY
>.|TRBV9
ASSALGSGANVLT
>.|TRBV11-3
ASSLYVNTGELF
>few|TRBV6-5
ASSQRPNYGYT
>.|TRBV2
AITGERETEAF
>.|TRBV28
ASSLVAPPLSNQPQH
>.|TRBV28
ASSLLKGRTDTQY
>few|TRBV7-3
ASSLTFDGELF
>once|TRBV28
ASYTPAGVGGTGELF
>.|TRBV7-2
ASSLVSGYEQY
>.|TRBV28
ASSLSAAVYGYT
>.|TRBV5-1
ASSLGGTGGSYEQY
>.|TRBV9
ASGAGVNTGELF
>.|TRBV5-4
ASSPSGPSSYEQY
>.|TRBV7-3
ASSPRGTSGIYPQY
>.|TRBV20-1
SAKQADTQY
>.|TRBV18
ASSPGTGPQETQY
>.|TRBV18
ASSLNRGSEAF
>.|TRBV5-1
ASSPQGGKTEAF
>.|TRBV27
ASSLYPRVSNEKLF
>.|TRBV27
ASSRLAGSLPAGTGELF
>.|TRBV6-6
ASSYLGGSGEKLF
>.|TRBV28
ASSLAHSSGTQY
>.|TRBV5-1
ASSPIVASYQETQY
>.|TRBV7-7
ASSPNTNQETQY
>.|TRBV2
ASGSLRGDEQF
>.|TRBV5-4
ASSEILGRTGELF
>.|TRBV7-2
ASSLELAGADTQY
>.|TRBV5-4
ASSLGREGRGGELF
>few|TRBV19
ASSVYGYT
>few|TRBV30
AWSSYFPRGNTIY
>.|TRBV7-9
ASSPRRARGPSEQF
>.|TRBV2
ASTTRIVGGEQF
>.|TRBV2
ASSERDMNQPQH
>.|TRBV5-4
ASSLEGQMNTEAF
>.|TRBV28
ASSTSGGTYEQY
>.|TRBV7-9
ASSFWGNLSPNYGYT
>.|TRBV27
ASSRLTDNYGYT